This TCR beta chain was identified in a study of blood T cell repertoires in COVID-19. This clone appeared a single time. How the authors handled the data: Amplification with reference gene primers provided the estimates of nucleated cell counts. The protocol was immunoSEQ multiplex PCR, while the TCRdb copy is restricted to in-frame clones and leaves out a portion. V and J calls plus clone size are reproduced from that table; the DNA served to infer D and trimming. This table has some 260,000 clones, approximately 90% appearing once. Donors in Cohort 3 counted as recovered after two negative PCRs, clearance, or symptom resolution. Germline CDR1 SGHNT, CDR2 YENEEA. V dropped 1 base and J dropped 0; count of bases not matched to a gene: 2. CDR3 length: 15 amino acids.

Material for sequencing was PBMCs or T cells enriched from blood (not recorded which). The TCR originated in a man aged 35 to 55 who had recovered from COVID-19. The chain combines TRBV11-3 with TRBJ2-5; 7 bases match TRBD1. The CDR3, as DNA: TGTGCCAGCAGCTTAGGACAGGGCCACCAAGAGACCCAGTACTTC. The encoded protein is CASSLGQGHQETQYF.